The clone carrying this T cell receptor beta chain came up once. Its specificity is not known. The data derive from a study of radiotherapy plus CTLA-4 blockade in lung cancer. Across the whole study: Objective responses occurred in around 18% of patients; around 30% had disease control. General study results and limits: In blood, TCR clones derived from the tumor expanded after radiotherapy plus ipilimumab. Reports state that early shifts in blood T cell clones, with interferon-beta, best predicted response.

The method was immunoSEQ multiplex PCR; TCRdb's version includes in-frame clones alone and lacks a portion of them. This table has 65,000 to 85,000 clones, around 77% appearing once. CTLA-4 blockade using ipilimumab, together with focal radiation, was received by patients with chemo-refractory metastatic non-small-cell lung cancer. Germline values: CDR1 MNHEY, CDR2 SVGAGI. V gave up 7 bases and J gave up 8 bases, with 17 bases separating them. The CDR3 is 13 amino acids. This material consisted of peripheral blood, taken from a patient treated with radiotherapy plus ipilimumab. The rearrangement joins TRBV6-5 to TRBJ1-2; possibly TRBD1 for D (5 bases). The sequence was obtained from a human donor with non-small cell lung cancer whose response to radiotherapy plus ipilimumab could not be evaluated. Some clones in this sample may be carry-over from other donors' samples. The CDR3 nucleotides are TGTGCCAGCACCTACGGGGGTTATAGGGGCTACACCTTC. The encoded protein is CASTYGGYRGYTF.